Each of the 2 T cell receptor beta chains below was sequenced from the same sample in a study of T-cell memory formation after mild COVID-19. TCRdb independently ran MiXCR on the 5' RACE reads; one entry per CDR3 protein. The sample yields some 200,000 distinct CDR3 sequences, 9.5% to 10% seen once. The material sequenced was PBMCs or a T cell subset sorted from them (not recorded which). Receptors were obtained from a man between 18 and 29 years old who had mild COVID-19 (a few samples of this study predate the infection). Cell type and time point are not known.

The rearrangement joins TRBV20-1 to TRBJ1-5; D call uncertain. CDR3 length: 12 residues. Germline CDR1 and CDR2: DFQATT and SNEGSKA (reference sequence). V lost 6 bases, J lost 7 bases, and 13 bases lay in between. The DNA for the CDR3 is TGCAGTGCAAAAGAAGCACGGCAGCCCCAGCATTTT. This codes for CSAKEARQPQHF.

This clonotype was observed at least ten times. The CDR3 loop is CASSTLPDRNYEQYF. The CDR3 DNA reads as TGCGCCAGCAGTACGTTACCTGACAGGAACTACGAGCAGTACTTC. The gene calls are TRBV4-1 and TRBJ2-7, with D possibly being TRBD1 (6 bases). The germline CDR1 and CDR2 sequences are MGHRA and YSYEKL. The CDR3 totals 15 residues. V lost 6 bases, J lost 3 bases, and 18 bases lay in between.